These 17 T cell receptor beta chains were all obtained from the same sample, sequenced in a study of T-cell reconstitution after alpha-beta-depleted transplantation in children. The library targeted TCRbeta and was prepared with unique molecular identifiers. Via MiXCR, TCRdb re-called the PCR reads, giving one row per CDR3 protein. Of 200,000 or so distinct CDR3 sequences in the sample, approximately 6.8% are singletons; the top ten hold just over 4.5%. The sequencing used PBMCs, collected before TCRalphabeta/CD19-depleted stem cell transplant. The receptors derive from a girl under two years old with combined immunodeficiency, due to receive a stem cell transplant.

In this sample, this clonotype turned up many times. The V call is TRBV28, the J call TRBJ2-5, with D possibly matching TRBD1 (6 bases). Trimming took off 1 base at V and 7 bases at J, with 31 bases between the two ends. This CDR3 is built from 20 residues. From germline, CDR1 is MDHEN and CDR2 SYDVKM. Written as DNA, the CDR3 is TGTGCCAGCAGTTTATCTTACCCCCCCAGGGGACGAGGCGGCACGTCGACCCAGTACTTC. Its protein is CASSLSYPPRGRGGTSTQYF.

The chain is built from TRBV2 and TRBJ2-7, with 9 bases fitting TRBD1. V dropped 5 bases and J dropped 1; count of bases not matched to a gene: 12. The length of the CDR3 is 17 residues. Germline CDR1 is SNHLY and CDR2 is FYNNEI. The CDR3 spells CASSISRPGQGSYEQYF. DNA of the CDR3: TGTGCCAGCAGTATATCCCGTCCGGGACAGGGTTCCTACGAGCAGTACTTC. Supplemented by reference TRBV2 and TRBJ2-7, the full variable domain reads EPEVTQTPSHQVTQMGQEVILRCVPISNHLYFYWYRQILGQKVEFLVSFYNNEISEKSEIFDDQFSVERPDGSNFTLKIRSTKLEDSAMYFCASSISRPGQGSYEQYFGPGTRLTVT.

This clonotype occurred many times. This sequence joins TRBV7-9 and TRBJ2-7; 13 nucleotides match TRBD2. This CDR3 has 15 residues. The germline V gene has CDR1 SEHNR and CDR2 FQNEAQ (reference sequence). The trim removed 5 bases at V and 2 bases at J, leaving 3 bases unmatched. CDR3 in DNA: TGTGCCAGCAGCGGTACTAGCGGGAGGGCCTACGAGCAGTACTTC. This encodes CASSGTSGRAYEQYF.

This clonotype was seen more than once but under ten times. The CDR3 here is CASSDVLAGSYNEQFF. As DNA, the CDR3 is TGTGCCAGCAGTGACGTACTAGCGGGGTCCTACAATGAGCAGTTCTTC. J is TRBJ2-1 and V is TRBV12-3 or TRBV12-4; 10 bases are shared with TRBD2. The CDR3 is 16 amino acids. V lost 5 bases, J lost 1 base, and 5 bases stayed unmatched.

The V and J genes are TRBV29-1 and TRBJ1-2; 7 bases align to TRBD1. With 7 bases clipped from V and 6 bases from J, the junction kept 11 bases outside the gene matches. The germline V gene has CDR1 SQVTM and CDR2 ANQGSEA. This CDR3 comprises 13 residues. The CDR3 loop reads CSGRIAGGNGYTF. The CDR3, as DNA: TGCAGCGGTCGTATCGCAGGGGGGAATGGCTACACCTTC.

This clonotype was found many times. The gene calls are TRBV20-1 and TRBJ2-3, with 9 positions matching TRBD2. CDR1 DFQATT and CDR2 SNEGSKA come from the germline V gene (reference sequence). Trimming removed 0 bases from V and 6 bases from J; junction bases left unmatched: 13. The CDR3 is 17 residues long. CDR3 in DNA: TGCAGTGCTAGAGAGGGTAGCGGGAGAAGTAAATTCGATACGCAGTATTTT. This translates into CSAREGSGRSKFDTQYF.

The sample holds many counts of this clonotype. CDR3 nucleotides: TGCAGCGTTGAAGCGGGGGACGCCAATGAACCTCTCTACGAGCAGTACTTC. Amino acids: CSVEAGDANEPLYEQYF. This sequence joins TRBV29-1 and TRBJ2-7, with a possible D match to TRBD2 (6 bases). The V end lost 1 base, the J end lost 3 bases, and 22 bases lay between the germline ends. Germline CDR1 is SQVTM and CDR2 is ANQGSEA. This CDR3 region has 17 residues.

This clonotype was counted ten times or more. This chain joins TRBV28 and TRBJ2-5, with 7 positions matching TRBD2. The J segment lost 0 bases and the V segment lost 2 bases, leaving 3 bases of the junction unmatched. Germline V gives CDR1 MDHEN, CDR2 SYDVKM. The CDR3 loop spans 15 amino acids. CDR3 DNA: TGTGCCAGCAGTTTAACGGGAGGAGACCAAGAGACCCAGTACTTC. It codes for CASSLTGGDQETQYF.

CDR3 bases: TGCAGCGCTCCGGGACTAGCGGGGGGTCGCTACAATGAGCAGTTCTTC. Translated, it gives CSAPGLAGGRYNEQFF. V is TRBV29-1 and J is TRBJ2-1; TRBD2 matches 15 bases. Germline-derived CDR1 and CDR2 are SQVTM and ANQGSEA. Unmatched junction bases numbered 7, after V lost 7 bases and J lost 3 bases. The length of the CDR3 is 16 residues.

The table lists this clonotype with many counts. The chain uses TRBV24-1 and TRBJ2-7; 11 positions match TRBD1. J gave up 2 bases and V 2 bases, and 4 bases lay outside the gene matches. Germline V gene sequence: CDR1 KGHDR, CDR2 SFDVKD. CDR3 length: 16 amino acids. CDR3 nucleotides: TGTGCCACCAGTGATTCCGGGACAGGGGGAACCTACGAGCAGTACTTC. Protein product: CATSDSGTGGTYEQYF.

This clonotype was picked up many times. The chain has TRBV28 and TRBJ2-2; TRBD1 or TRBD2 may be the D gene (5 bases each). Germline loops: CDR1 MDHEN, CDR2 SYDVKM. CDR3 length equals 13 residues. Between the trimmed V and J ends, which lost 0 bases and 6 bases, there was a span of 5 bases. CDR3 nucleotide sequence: TGTGCCAGCAGTTTATGGGGGGCCGGGGAGCTGTTTTTT. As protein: CASSLWGAGELFF.

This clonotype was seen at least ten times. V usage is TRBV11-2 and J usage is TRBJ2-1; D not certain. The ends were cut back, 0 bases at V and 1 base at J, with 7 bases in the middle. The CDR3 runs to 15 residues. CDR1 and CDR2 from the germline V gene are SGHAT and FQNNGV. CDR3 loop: CASSLDLVSYNEQFF. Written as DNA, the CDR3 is TGTGCCAGCAGCTTAGATCTAGTATCCTACAATGAGCAGTTCTTC.

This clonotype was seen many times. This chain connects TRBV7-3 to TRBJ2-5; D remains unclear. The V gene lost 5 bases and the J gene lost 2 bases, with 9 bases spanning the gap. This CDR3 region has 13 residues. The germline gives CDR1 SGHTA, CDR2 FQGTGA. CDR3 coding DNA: TGTGCCAGCAGCCCCCCGGGTCAAGAGACCCAGTACTTC. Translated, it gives CASSPPGQETQYF.

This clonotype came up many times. The CDR3 spells CASSTGLAGGPYDEQFF. The CDR3 nucleotides are TGTGCCAGCAGCACGGGACTAGCGGGGGGGCCTTACGATGAGCAGTTCTTC. The chain carries TRBV4-2 and TRBJ2-1, with TRBD2 matching over 16 bases. This CDR3 spans 17 amino acids. From germline, CDR1 is LGHNA and CDR2 YNFKEQ. J gave up 8 bases and V 5 bases, and 9 bases lay outside the gene matches.

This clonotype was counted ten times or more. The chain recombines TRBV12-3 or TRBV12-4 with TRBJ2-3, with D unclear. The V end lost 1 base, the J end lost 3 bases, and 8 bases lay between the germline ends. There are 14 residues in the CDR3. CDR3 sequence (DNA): TGTGCCAGCAGTTTAGGGTTCTGGACAGATACGCAGTATTTT. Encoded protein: CASSLGFWTDTQYF.

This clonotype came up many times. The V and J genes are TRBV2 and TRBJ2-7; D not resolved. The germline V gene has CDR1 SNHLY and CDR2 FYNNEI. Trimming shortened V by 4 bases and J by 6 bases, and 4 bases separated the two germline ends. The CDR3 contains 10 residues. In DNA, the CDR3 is TGTGCCAGCAGTGGCCGCGAGCAGTACTTC. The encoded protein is CASSGREQYF. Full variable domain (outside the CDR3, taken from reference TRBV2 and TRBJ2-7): EPEVTQTPSHQVTQMGQEVILRCVPISNHLYFYWYRQILGQKVEFLVSFYNNEISEKSEIFDDQFSVERPDGSNFTLKIRSTKLEDSAMYFCASSGREQYFGPGTRLTVT.

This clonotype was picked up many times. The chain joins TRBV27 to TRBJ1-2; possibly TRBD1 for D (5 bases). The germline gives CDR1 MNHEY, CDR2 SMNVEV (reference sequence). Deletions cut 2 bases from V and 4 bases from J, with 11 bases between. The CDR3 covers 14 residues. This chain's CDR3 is CASSLRGRGYGYTF. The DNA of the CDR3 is TGTGCCAGCAGTTTAAGGGGCAGAGGCTATGGCTACACCTTC.